One and the same sample provided the 22 T cell receptor beta chains below, sequenced in a study of blood T cell repertoires in COVID-19. Profiled with immunoSEQ multiplex PCR; TCRdb holds only in-frame clones, not every one. The data show approximately 76,000 clones, with about 93% seen just once and nearly 8.5% held by the top ten. Sequencing was carried out using peripheral blood. These receptors were obtained from a human donor in a cohort sampled during active COVID-19.

The chain combines TRBV28 with TRBJ1-3, with D uncertain. CDR1 MDHEN and CDR2 SYDVKM come from the germline V gene. The V end was cut by 5 bases, the J end by 0 bases, with 11 bases between. The CDR3 length is 15 residues. The CDR3 bases are TGTGCCAGCAGTCAAACATATCGCTCTGGAAACACCATATATTTT. As protein: CASSQTYRSGNTIYF.

The chain combines TRBV5-1 with TRBJ1-2; a weak D match, TRBD1 (5 bases). There are 14 residues in the CDR3. V shed 0 bases and J shed 6 bases, with 12 bases lying between them. Germline V CDR1 and CDR2: SGHRS, YFSETQ. The CDR3 spells CASSLGEGEDGYTF. The CDR3 region has the DNA TGCGCCAGCAGCTTGGGGGAAGGGGAGGATGGCTACACCTTC.

This clone came up a few times. The chain uses TRBV11-2 and TRBJ1-2; possibly TRBD1 for D (6 bases). V lost 5 bases and J 2 bases, leaving 18 bases between the germline ends. This CDR3 spans 16 amino acids. Germline CDR1 is SGHAT and CDR2 is FQNNGV. The CDR3 DNA reads TGTGCCAGCAGCACCCCGAGGGGGGGCCCAAACTATGGCTACACCTTC. Translation gives CASSTPRGGPNYGYTF. Drawing the rest from reference TRBV11-2 and TRBJ1-2, the complete variable domain is EAGVAQSPRYKIIEKRQSVAFWCNPISGHATLYWYQQILGQGPKLLIQFQNNGVVDDSQLPKDRFSAERLKGVDSTLKIQPAKLEDSAVYLCASSTPRGGPNYGYTFGSGTRLTVV.

This clone occurred a few times. The chain combines TRBV7-2 with TRBJ1-2; 9 nucleotides line up with TRBD1. CDR1 SGHTA and CDR2 FQGNSA come from the germline V gene. The CDR3 length is 13 residues. Trimming at V came to 7 bases and at J to 8 bases, leaving 8 bases not matched to a gene. DNA of the CDR3: TGTGCCAGCAACCGGGACAGGGCGGGGGGCTACACCTTC. Translated, it gives CASNRDRAGGYTF. The variable domain in full, completed from reference TRBV7-2 and TRBJ1-2, reads GAGVSQSPSNKVTEKGKDVELRCDPISGHTALYWYRQSLGQGLEFLIYFQGNSAPDKSGLPSDRFSAERTGGSVSTLTIQRTQQEDSAVYLCASNRDRAGGYTFGSGTRLTVV.

The chain recombines TRBV29-1 with TRBJ1-1; D unresolved. Trimming removed 5 bases at V and 4 bases at J, with 17 bases between. The CDR3 length is 14 residues. Germline V gives CDR1 SQVTM, CDR2 ANQGSEA. CDR3 amino acids: CSVSPPSLSTEAFF. Here the CDR3 DNA reads TGCAGCGTTTCCCCCCCTTCCTTGAGCACTGAAGCTTTCTTT.

This clone has a single count. The chain couples TRBV2 to TRBJ1-6; D may be TRBD1 (6 bases). Germline CDR1 and CDR2: SNHLY and FYNNEI. The length of the CDR3 is 16 residues. Trimming left V 3 bases short and J 4 bases short, with 13 bases between. The chain's CDR3 is CASSDRPGTYNSPLHF. CDR3 coding DNA: TGTGCCAGCAGTGACCGGCCAGGGACATATAATTCACCCCTCCACTTT. Full variable domain (rest looked up from reference TRBV2 and TRBJ1-6): EPEVTQTPSHQVTQMGQEVILRCVPISNHLYFYWYRQILGQKVEFLVSFYNNEISEKSEIFDDQFSVERPDGSNFTLKIRSTKLEDSAMYFCASSDRPGTYNSPLHFGNGTRLTVT.

The chain uses TRBV19 and TRBJ2-7; D perhaps matches TRBD1 (7 bases). The CDR3 covers 16 residues. Trimming took 4 bases from V and 4 from J, leaving 20 bases between them. Germline V gives CDR1 LNHDA, CDR2 SQIVND (reference sequence). The CDR3 region has the DNA TGTGCCAGTAGTAACCTACAGGGGAGGAAAGTATACGAGCAGTACTTC. Its translation: CASSNLQGRKVYEQYF.

The V gene is TRBV4-3, the J gene TRBJ1-5, with D maybe TRBD1 (5 bases). Trimming stripped 1 base from V and 7 bases from J, with 14 bases between. Germline loops: CDR1 LGHNA, CDR2 YSLEER. There are 15 residues in the CDR3. The CDR3 DNA reads as TGCGCCAGCAGCCAAGGGGGCGGCCTCGGGCAGCCCCAGCATTTT. This encodes CASSQGGGLGQPQHF.

The rearrangement links TRBV19 to TRBJ1-6, with D perhaps TRBD1 (5 bases). V dropped 3 bases and J dropped 8 bases, with 11 bases sitting between them. The CDR3 is 14 residues long. Looked up from germline, CDR1 is LNHDA and CDR2 is SQIVND (reference sequence). The CDR3 nucleotides are TGTGCCAGTAGTATCGGGCAGGGTGATTCACCCCTCCACTTT. Translation: CASSIGQGDSPLHF. Full variable domain (outside the CDR3, taken from reference TRBV19 and TRBJ1-6): DGGITQSPKYLFRKEGQNVTLSCEQNLNHDAMYWYRQDPGQGLRLIYYSQIVNDFQKGDIAEGYSVSREKKESFPLTVTSAQKNPTAFYLCASSIGQGDSPLHFGNGTRLTVT.

The chain links TRBV19 to TRBJ2-5, with D maybe TRBD1 (6 bases). Deletions cut 3 bases from V and 3 bases from J, with 11 bases between. The CDR3 is 14 amino acids. The germline V gene has CDR1 LNHDA and CDR2 SQIVND (reference sequence). The CDR3 region is CASSIRGGEETQYF. The CDR3 DNA follows: TGTGCCAGTAGTATTCGAGGGGGAGAAGAGACCCAGTACTTC.

The J gene is TRBJ2-7, the V gene TRBV4-1, with D perhaps matching TRBD1 (6 bases). Trimming removed 4 bases at V and 4 bases at J, with 14 bases between. The germline V gene has CDR1 MGHRA and CDR2 YSYEKL. The CDR3 length is 14 residues. CDR3: CASSLKTGAYEQYF. The DNA of the CDR3 is TGCGCCAGCAGCCTTAAGACAGGCGCTTACGAGCAGTACTTC.

J is TRBJ1-5 and V is TRBV6-4, with TRBD1 matching 8 bases. This CDR3 comprises 18 residues. The germline gives CDR1 MRHNA, CDR2 SNTAGT. The ends lost 6 bases at V and 5 bases at J; junction bases unmatched: 18. Here the CDR3 DNA reads TGTGCCAGCAGCATTCCGGGACAGGACCATGCGATGCATCAGCCCCAGCATTTT. Its translation is CASSIPGQDHAMHQPQHF.

The J gene is TRBJ2-7, the V gene TRBV10-3; the match to TRBD1 covers 11 bases. Germline loops: CDR1 ENHRY, CDR2 SYGVKD. V shed 0 bases and J 0 bases; nucleotides not matched to a gene: 1. The CDR3 runs 16 residues. The CDR3 reads CAISESGTGGSYEQYF. CDR3 nucleotide sequence: TGTGCCATCAGTGAGTCGGGGACAGGGGGCTCCTACGAGCAGTACTTC.

J is TRBJ2-7 and V is TRBV4-3; D is ambiguous. The CDR3 is 16 residues long. The V and J ends lost 1 base and 0 bases respectively, with 13 bases between them. Germline CDR1 is LGHNA and CDR2 is YSLEER. This CDR3 is CASSQGIGWLSYEQYF. CDR3 in DNA: TGCGCCAGCAGCCAAGGCATTGGCTGGCTCTCCTACGAGCAGTACTTC.

The chain links TRBV7-8 to TRBJ2-7, with TRBD2 matching 8 bases. V dropped 5 bases and J dropped 3; count of bases not matched to a gene: 6. Germline CDR1 is SGHVS and CDR2 is FQNEAQ. The CDR3 runs to 14 residues. This chain's CDR3 is CASSPRGGVYEQYF. The CDR3 DNA reads as TGTGCCAGCAGCCCCCGGGGGGGCGTCTACGAGCAGTACTTC.

The V call is TRBV19, the J call TRBJ1-5; D is undetermined. Between the trimmed V and J ends, which lost 3 bases and 4 bases, there was a span of 10 bases. The CDR3 sequence is 14 residues long. In germline, CDR1 is LNHDA, CDR2 SQIVND (reference sequence). The CDR3 bases are TGTGCCAGTAGTATGAAAGCCGCGAATCAGCCCCAGCATTTT. Protein: CASSMKAANQPQHF.

This clone came up once. J is TRBJ1-2 and V is TRBV2, with D possibly TRBD1 on 6 matching bases. Looked up from germline, CDR1 is SNHLY and CDR2 is FYNNEI. The V and J ends lost 8 bases and 5 bases respectively, with 15 bases between them. CDR3 length: 13 residues. The CDR3 region is CASHREGHYGYTF. CDR3 nucleotide sequence: TGTGCCAGCCACAGGGAGGGACATTATGGCTACACCTTC.

The chain recombines TRBV28 with TRBJ2-7, with D possibly TRBD1 on 6 matching bases. V lost 8 bases and J 3 bases, leaving 14 bases between the germline ends. The germline CDR1 and CDR2 sequences are MDHEN and SYDVKM. The CDR3 totals 13 residues. CDR3 region: CASGVTGNYEQYF. The CDR3 nucleotides are TGTGCCAGCGGGGTGACAGGAAACTACGAGCAGTACTTC.

The chain links TRBV5-8 to TRBJ1-6; D is undetermined. The CDR3 runs 13 residues. Trimming removed 0 bases from V and 10 bases from J, with 8 bases in between. Germline V CDR1 and CDR2: SGHTS, YDEGEE. The CDR3 loop is CASSLEDWSPLHF. The CDR3 nucleotides read TGTGCCAGCAGCTTGGAAGACTGGTCACCCCTCCACTTT. Together with reference TRBV5-8 and TRBJ1-6, the CDR3 gives the full variable domain: EAGVTQSPTHLIKTRGQQATLRCSPISGHTSVYWYQQALGLGLQFLLWYDEGEERNRGNFPPRFSGRQFPNYSSELNVNALELEDSALYLCASSLEDWSPLHFGNGTRLTVT.

The gene calls are TRBV12-3 or TRBV12-4 and TRBJ1-2; TRBD1 aligns across 10 bases. CDR3 size: 11 residues. The V gene end was trimmed by 6 bases and the J gene end by 12 bases; junction bases not matched to a gene: 4. In DNA form, the CDR3 reads TGTGCCAGCAGGGGACAGGGGCGGGACACCTTC. It is translated as CASRGQGRDTF.

This chain connects TRBV28 to TRBJ1-4; 7 bases map to TRBD1. Germline CDR1 is MDHEN and CDR2 is SYDVKM. Trimming took 5 bases from V and 5 from J; bases not matched to a gene: 8. The CDR3 has 15 amino acids. CDR3 nucleotide sequence: TGTGCCAGCAGTCCGCAGGGGGATGAGAATGAAAAACTGTTTTTT. Its translation is CASSPQGDENEKLFF.

The V gene is TRBV6-2 or TRBV6-3, the J gene TRBJ2-7, with D uncertain. The CDR3 loop spans 15 amino acids. V lost 0 bases and J lost 1, with 10 bases in between. The germline V gene encodes CDR1 MNHEY and CDR2 SVGEGT. The CDR3 DNA reads as TGTGCCAGCAGTTACTCCGCTAGTCCTTCCTACGAGCAGTACTTC. It translates to CASSYSASPSYEQYF.